The entry below gives a single TCR beta chain sequence along with its context. This entry comes from a study of shared clonotypes between healthy human individuals. Study in general: Every donor yielded three CD4 naive, three CD4 memory, two CD8 naive and one CD8 memory plate.

From germline, CDR1 is KGHSH and CDR2 LQKENI. Deletions cut 3 bases from V and 3 bases from J, with 15 bases between. CDR3 length: 15 amino acids. The protocol was immunoSEQ multiplex PCR, while the TCRdb copy is restricted to in-frame clones and leaves out a portion. The sample lists 2,500,000 or so clones, 93% seen once, with roughly 0.39% in the top ten. Sequencing input: naive CD4+ T cells from PBMCs. As for subset: CD45RA+ positively selected. This chain uses TRBV18 with TRBJ2-7; D perhaps matches TRBD1 (5 bases). The receptor was isolated from a man aged 18 to 30 in good health. Some clones in this sample may be carry-over from other donors' samples. The CDR3: CASSPGRQTYYEQYF. The CDR3 DNA reads TGTGCCAGCTCACCGGGAAGACAGACTTACTACGAGCAGTACTTC.